The sequence of this T cell receptor beta chain was determined in a study of CD8 T cells in ankylosing spondylitis. TCRdb passed the 5' RACE reads through MiXCR, listing each CDR3 protein once. The data show 130,000 or so distinct CDR3 sequences, with about 6.4% seen just once and 9% to 15% held by the top ten. V lost 6 bases to trimming and J lost 4 bases, with 16 bases between them. Germline V gene data show CDR1 as MDHEN and CDR2 as SYDVKM. There are 14 residues in the CDR3. J is TRBJ2-7 and V is TRBV28; the D gene is possibly TRBD2 (7 bases). The TCR sequence derives from a male donor with ankylosing spondylitis or in good health (not recorded which). Material: blood, either unsorted or a sorted T cell fraction (not recorded which). The CDR3 coding sequence is TGTGCCAGCAGGCGGGGGCAGCTAAAATACGAGCAGTACTTC. Its translation: CASRRGQLKYEQYF.